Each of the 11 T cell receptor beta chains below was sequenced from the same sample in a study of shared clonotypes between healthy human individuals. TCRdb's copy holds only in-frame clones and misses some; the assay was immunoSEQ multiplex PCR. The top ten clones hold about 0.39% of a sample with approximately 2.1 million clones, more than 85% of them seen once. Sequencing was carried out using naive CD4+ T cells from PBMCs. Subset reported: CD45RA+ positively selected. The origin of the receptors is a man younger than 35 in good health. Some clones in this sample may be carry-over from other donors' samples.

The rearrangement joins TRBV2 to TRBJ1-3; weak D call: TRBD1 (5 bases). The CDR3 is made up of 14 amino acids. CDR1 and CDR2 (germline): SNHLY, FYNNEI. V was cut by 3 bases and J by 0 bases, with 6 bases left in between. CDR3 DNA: TGTGCCAGCAGTGACAGGGCCTCTGGAAACACCATATATTTT. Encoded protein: CASSDRASGNTIYF.

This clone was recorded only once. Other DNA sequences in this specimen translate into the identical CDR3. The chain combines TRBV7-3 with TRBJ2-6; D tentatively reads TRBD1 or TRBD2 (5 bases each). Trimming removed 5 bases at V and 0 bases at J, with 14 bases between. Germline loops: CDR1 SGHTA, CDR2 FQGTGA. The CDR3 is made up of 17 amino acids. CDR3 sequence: CASSLGPPSSGANVLTF. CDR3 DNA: TGTGCCAGCAGCCTGGGACCGCCGAGCTCTGGGGCCAACGTCCTGACTTTC.

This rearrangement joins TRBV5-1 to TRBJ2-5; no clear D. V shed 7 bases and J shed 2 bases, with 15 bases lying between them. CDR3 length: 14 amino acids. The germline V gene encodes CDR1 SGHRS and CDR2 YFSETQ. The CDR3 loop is CASCPVTTQETQYF. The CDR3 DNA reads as TGCGCCAGCTGCCCCGTGACAACACAAGAGACCCAGTACTTC. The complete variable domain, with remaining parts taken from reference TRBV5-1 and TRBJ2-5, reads KAGVTQTPRYLIKTRGQQVTLSCSPISGHRSVSWYQQTPGQGLQFLFEYFSETQRNKGNFPGRFSGRQFSNSRSEMNVSTLELGDSALYLCASCPVTTQETQYFGPGTRLLVL.

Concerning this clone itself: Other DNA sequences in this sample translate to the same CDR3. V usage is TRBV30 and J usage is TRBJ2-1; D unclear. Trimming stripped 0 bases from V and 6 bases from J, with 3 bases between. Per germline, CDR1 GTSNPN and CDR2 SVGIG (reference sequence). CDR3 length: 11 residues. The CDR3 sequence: CAWSVGNEQFF. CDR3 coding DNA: TGTGCCTGGAGTGTAGGCAATGAGCAGTTCTTC.

CDR3 in DNA: TGCGCCAGCAGCTTATGGGACCAAGAGACCCAGTACTTC. Translating it yields CASSLWDQETQYF. The V call is TRBV5-1, the J call TRBJ2-5, with unresolved D. Germline V gene lookup returns CDR1 SGHRS and CDR2 YFSETQ. Between the trimmed V and J ends, which lost 2 bases and 0 bases, there was a span of 5 bases. The CDR3 runs 13 residues.

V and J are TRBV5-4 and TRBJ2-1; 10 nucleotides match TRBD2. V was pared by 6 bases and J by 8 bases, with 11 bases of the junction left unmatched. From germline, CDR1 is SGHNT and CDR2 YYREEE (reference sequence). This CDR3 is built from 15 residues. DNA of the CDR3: TGTGCCAGCACCGGTAGACTAGCGGGCATCGATGAGCAGTTCTTC. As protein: CASTGRLAGIDEQFF.

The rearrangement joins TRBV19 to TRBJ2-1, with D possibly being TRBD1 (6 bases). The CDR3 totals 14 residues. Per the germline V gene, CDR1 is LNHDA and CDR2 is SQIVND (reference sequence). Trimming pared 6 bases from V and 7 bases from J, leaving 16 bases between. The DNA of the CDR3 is TGTGCCAGTAGCCCCAGGGGACGGGGTAATGAGCAGTTCTTC. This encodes CASSPRGRGNEQFF.

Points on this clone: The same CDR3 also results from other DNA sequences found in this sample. The CDR3 bases are TGTGCCAGCAGTTTGGGACAGGGAAGTCAGCCCCAGCATTTT. This sequence encodes CASSLGQGSQPQHF. V usage is TRBV28 and J usage is TRBJ1-5; the match to TRBD1 covers 9 bases. This CDR3 spans 14 amino acids. Germline loops: CDR1 MDHEN, CDR2 SYDVKM. After removal of 3 bases from V and 6 bases from J, the junction contained 3 bases not matched to a gene.

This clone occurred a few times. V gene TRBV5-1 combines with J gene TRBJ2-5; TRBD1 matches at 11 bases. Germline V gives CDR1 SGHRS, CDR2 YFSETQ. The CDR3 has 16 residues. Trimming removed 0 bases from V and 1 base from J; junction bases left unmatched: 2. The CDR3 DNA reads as TGCGCCAGCAGCTTGGGAGGACAGGGGGCCCAAGAGACCCAGTACTTC. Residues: CASSLGGQGAQETQYF. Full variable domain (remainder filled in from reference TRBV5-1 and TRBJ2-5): KAGVTQTPRYLIKTRGQQVTLSCSPISGHRSVSWYQQTPGQGLQFLFEYFSETQRNKGNFPGRFSGRQFSNSRSEMNVSTLELGDSALYLCASSLGGQGAQETQYFGPGTRLLVL.

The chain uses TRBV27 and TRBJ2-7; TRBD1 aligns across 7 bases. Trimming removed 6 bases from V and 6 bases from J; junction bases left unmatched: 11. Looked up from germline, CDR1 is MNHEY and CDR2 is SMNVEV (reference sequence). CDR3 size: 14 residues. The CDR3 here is CASSLRARGFEQYF. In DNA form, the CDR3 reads TGTGCCAGCAGCCTCAGGGCCAGGGGGTTCGAGCAGTACTTC.

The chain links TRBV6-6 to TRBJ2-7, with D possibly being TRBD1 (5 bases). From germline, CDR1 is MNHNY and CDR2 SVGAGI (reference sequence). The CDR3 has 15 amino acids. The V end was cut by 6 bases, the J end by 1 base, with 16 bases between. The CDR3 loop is CASRFDRPPSYEQYF. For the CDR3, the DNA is TGTGCCAGCAGATTTGACAGACCTCCTTCCTACGAGCAGTACTTC.